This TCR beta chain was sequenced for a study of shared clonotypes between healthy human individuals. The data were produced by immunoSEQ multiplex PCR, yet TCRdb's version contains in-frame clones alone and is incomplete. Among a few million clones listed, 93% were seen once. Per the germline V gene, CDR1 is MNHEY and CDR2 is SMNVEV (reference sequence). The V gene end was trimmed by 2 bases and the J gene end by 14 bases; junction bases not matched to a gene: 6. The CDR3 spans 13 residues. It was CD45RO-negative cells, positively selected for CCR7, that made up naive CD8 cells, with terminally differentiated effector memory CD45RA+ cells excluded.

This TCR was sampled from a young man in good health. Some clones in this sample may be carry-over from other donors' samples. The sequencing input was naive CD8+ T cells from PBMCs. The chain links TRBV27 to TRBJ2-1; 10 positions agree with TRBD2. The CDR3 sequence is CASSLLAGDREFF. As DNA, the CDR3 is TGTGCCAGCAGTTTACTAGCGGGAGATCGGGAGTTCTTC.